This TCR beta chain stems from a study of blood T cell repertoires in COVID-19. Study context: Spain, Italy and the United States supplied samples that represented acute and convalescent COVID-19. From T cells, B-cell-depleted T cells, or PBMCs came the material, which was cDNA or gDNA.

Per germline, CDR1 SGHTA and CDR2 FQGNSA. The CDR3 extends over 15 amino acids. V shed 5 bases and J 3 bases; nucleotides not matched to a gene: 6. In the authors' methods: Reference gene primers were amplified, and this amplification served to estimate nucleated cell counts. Clones were read by immunoSEQ multiplex PCR, and TCRdb kept only the in-frame ones, dropping some. V and J calls and clone size are copied from that table; D and trimming were computed from the DNA. The sample holds roughly 140,000 clones, over 75% seen once. The rearrangement uses TRBV7-2 and TRBJ2-1; TRBD2 aligns across 8 bases. The sequence came from a woman aged 55-70 years with active COVID-19. The sample consisted of peripheral blood. The CDR3 loop is CASSQTGTSYNEQFF. The CDR3 DNA follows: TGTGCCAGCAGCCAGACCGGGACTAGCTACAATGAGCAGTTCTTC. The whole variable domain, filled in from reference TRBV7-2 and TRBJ2-1, reads GAGVSQSPSNKVTEKGKDVELRCDPISGHTALYWYRQSLGQGLEFLIYFQGNSAPDKSGLPSDRFSAERTGGSVSTLTIQRTQQEDSAVYLCASSQTGTSYNEQFFGPGTRLTVL.